The T cell receptor (beta chain) under discussion was sequenced for a study of shared clonotypes between healthy human individuals. V was pared by 3 bases and J by 4 bases, with 7 bases between. The CDR3 length is 13 residues. CDR1 and CDR2 (germline): LNHNV, YYDKDF (reference sequence). Naive CD8 cells lacked CD45RO, underwent positive selection for CCR7 and left out terminally differentiated effector memory CD45RA+ cells. The assay was immunoSEQ multiplex PCR, and TCRdb's table has in-frame clones only and misses some. The table has about 820,000 clones, more than 85% seen once; the top ten hold around 24%.

Sequencing used naive CD8+ T cells sorted from blood. This receptor was obtained from a man aged 25 to 40 in good health. This sequence joins TRBV15 and TRBJ1-5; D remains unclear. The CDR3 DNA reads as TGTGCCACCAGCAGTAAGGTAAATCAGCCCCAGCATTTT. Encoded protein: CATSSKVNQPQHF.